The rows below give T cell receptor beta chains drawn from one sample of a study of T cells in Graves' hyperthyroidism and ophthalmopathy. TCRdb itself ran the multiplex PCR reads through MiXCR, one entry per CDR3 protein. There are some 510,000 distinct CDR3 sequences in the sample; around 42% occur only once, and roughly 8.2% lies in the top ten. Material: peripheral blood or thyroid tissue (not recorded which). All receptors derive from a woman aged 18-29 years with Graves' hyperthyroidism. Both conserved end residues are part of each CDR3. Fields, in order: D gene, V gene, clone size, J gene, CDR3 protein, CDR3 DNA. A D gene is named only where the DNA matches it firmly. The listing skips clone size in some rows; elsewhere it reads once, few, many or a size class.

TRBD2	TRBV20-1	many	TRBJ2-5	CSALFGGQETQYF	TGCAGTGCGCTCTTCGGGGGGCAAGAGACCCAGTACTTC
.	TRBV29-1	.	TRBJ2-7	CSVETGGYTYEQYF	TGCAGCGTTGAAACGGGCGGCTACACCTACGAGCAGTACTTC
TRBD2	TRBV15	many	TRBJ2-5	CATSRAGLAGPQETQYF	TGTGCCACCAGCAGAGCGGGACTAGCGGGACCCCAAGAGACCCAGTACTTC
.	TRBV12-3/TRBV12-4	.	TRBJ2-5	CASSGGKETQYF	TGTGCCAGCAGTGGGGGGAAAGAGACCCAGTACTTC
TRBD1	TRBV20-1	.	TRBJ2-7	CSAAGTGNEQYF	TGCAGTGCTGCCGGGACAGGAAACGAGCAGTACTTC
TRBD2	TRBV2	.	TRBJ2-7	CASSAAGADSYEQYF	TGTGCCAGCAGTGCAGCGGGAGCCGATTCCTACGAGCAGTACTTC
.	TRBV20-1	once	TRBJ1-2	CSARYRANYGYTF	TGCAGTGCTAGATACAGGGCAAACTATGGCTACACCTTC
.	TRBV7-2	.	TRBJ2-7	CASDTGLGQYF	TGTGCCAGCGACACAGGGCTAGGGCAGTACTTC
.	TRBV2	few	TRBJ2-3	CASGSADTQYF	TGTGCCAGCGGATCCGCAGATACGCAGTATTTT
.	TRBV2	.	TRBJ2-7	CASTGQLAVEQYF	TGTGCCAGCACCGGACAGCTCGCTGTCGAGCAGTACTTC
TRBD1	TRBV12-3/TRBV12-4	few	TRBJ1-2	CASSSRDRSYGYTF	TGTGCCAGCAGTTCCCGGGACAGGAGCTATGGCTACACCTTC
TRBD2	TRBV9	once	TRBJ2-7	CASRLQGGQEQYF	TGTGCCAGCAGGCTTCAGGGAGGGCAAGAGCAGTACTTC
.	TRBV7-2	.	TRBJ1-4	CASSLDDSYDKKLFF	TGTGCCAGCAGCTTAGACGACAGCTACGATAAAAAACTGTTTTTT
.	TRBV5-1	few	TRBJ1-2	CASSSGGDGPPRDGYTF	TGCGCCAGCAGCTCGGGTGGGGACGGCCCTCCACGTGATGGCTACACCTTC
TRBD1	TRBV6-6	.	TRBJ2-7	CASSYLSGQGVEGPYEQYF	TGTGCCAGCAGTTACTTATCCGGACAGGGTGTCGAGGGCCCCTACGAGCAGTACTTC
.	TRBV19	.	TRBJ2-7	CASSSWGSRLYEQYF	TGTGCCAGTAGTTCTTGGGGGAGTCGTCTGTACGAGCAGTACTTC
.	TRBV7-8	few	TRBJ1-1	CASSPGGGGPEAFF	TGTGCCAGCAGCCCAGGCGGGGGGGGCCCTGAAGCTTTCTTT
TRBD2	TRBV15	once	TRBJ2-7	CATSDGGSSYEQYF	TGTGCCACCAGTGACGGGGGGTCTTCCTACGAGCAGTACTTC
.	TRBV6-6	many	TRBJ1-6	CASSELDSPLHF	TGTGCCAGCAGTGAATTGGACTCACCCCTCCACTTT
.	TRBV7-2	many	TRBJ1-1	CASSFRDRRNTEAFF	TGTGCCAGCAGCTTCCGGGACCGTCGGAACACTGAAGCTTTCTTT
.	TRBV10-3	.	TRBJ2-7	CASLLADHYEQYF	TGTGCCAGCCTTCTCGCAGACCACTACGAGCAGTACTTC
.	TRBV7-9	.	TRBJ1-4	CASSLTSGKLFF	TGTGCCAGCAGCTTGACTAGCGGGAAACTGTTTTTT
.	TRBV29-1	few	TRBJ2-5	CSVGGTGVIQETQYF	TGCAGCGTAGGGGGGACGGGGGTAATACAAGAGACCCAGTACTTC
TRBD1	TRBV2	few	TRBJ2-2	CASSDWQGASGELFF	TGTGCCAGCAGTGATTGGCAGGGGGCGTCCGGGGAGCTGTTTTTT